Presented here are 19 T cell receptor beta chains from one specimen sequenced in a study of identical twins. TCRdb redid the calling of the 5' RACE reads with MiXCR, one entry per CDR3 protein. The sample yields fewer than 500,000 distinct CDR3 sequences, 20% to 25% seen once. The same sample was also studied in work on T cells expressing NK-cell markers.

The sample comprised CD4+ T cells sorted from blood. These TCRs come from a woman younger than 30 in good health.

The V gene is TRBV15, the J gene TRBJ2-3; D not certain. Germline V lookup: CDR1 LNHNV, CDR2 YYDKDF (reference sequence). There are 15 residues in the CDR3. Trimming left V 2 bases short and J 2 bases short, with 11 bases between. CDR3 amino acids: CATSRPPPLTDTQYF. CDR3 coding DNA: TGTGCCACCAGCAGACCTCCCCCACTCACAGATACGCAGTATTTT.

This clonotype was counted between two and nine times. V and J are TRBV6-5 and TRBJ2-5, with D tentatively TRBD1 (6 bases). The CDR3 runs 14 residues. Deletions cut 2 bases from V and 0 bases from J, with 7 bases between. Germline V gives CDR1 MNHEY, CDR2 SVGAGI. The CDR3 region is CASSYGTHQETQYF. The CDR3 DNA is TGTGCCAGCAGTTACGGGACACACCAAGAGACCCAGTACTTC.

In this sample, this clonotype turned up many times. V and J are TRBV3-1 and TRBJ1-1; TRBD1 is a possible D gene (5 bases). V dropped 1 base and J dropped 5 bases, with 8 bases sitting between them. This CDR3 has 13 residues. Germline V gene sequence: CDR1 LGHDT, CDR2 YNNKEL (reference sequence). DNA for the CDR3: TGTGCCAGCAGCCAAGTGGGGCGGACTGAAGCTTTCTTT. It translates to CASSQVGRTEAFF. Together with reference TRBV3-1 and TRBJ1-1, the CDR3 gives the full variable domain: DTAVSQTPKYLVTQMGNDKSIKCEQNLGHDTMYWYKQDSKKFLKIMFSYNNKELIINETVPNRFSPKSPDKAHLNLHINSLELGDSAVYFCASSQVGRTEAFFGQGTRLTVV.

This chain uses TRBV30 with TRBJ2-7; 7 bases align to TRBD2. With 2 bases clipped from V and 6 bases from J, the junction kept 13 bases outside the gene matches. The CDR3 runs to 15 residues. Germline loops: CDR1 GTSNPN, CDR2 SVGIG (reference sequence). CDR3 DNA sequence: TGTGCCTGGAGTAGGGCGGCTAGCGGAGCCTTCGAGCAGTACTTC. This codes for CAWSRAASGAFEQYF.

This clonotype was seen a few times. This sequence joins TRBV15 and TRBJ2-1, with 7 bases that match TRBD2. The germline V gene encodes CDR1 LNHNV and CDR2 YYDKDF (reference sequence). Trimming took 3 bases from V and 0 from J; bases not matched to a gene: 2. The length of the CDR3 is 15 residues. CDR3 in amino acids: CATSRSGNSYNEQFF. CDR3 nucleotides: TGTGCCACCAGCAGGAGCGGGAACTCCTACAATGAGCAGTTCTTC.

This clonotype was counted between two and nine times. V and J are TRBV5-6 and TRBJ2-1; tentative D call: TRBD2 (5 bases). The V and J ends lost 0 bases and 2 bases respectively, with 9 bases between them. Germline V gene sequence: CDR1 SGHDT, CDR2 YYEEEE. The CDR3 totals 15 residues. The CDR3 loop is CASSLDGEAYNEQFF. In DNA, the CDR3 is TGTGCCAGCAGCTTGGACGGGGAAGCCTACAATGAGCAGTTCTTC.

V is TRBV6-1 and J is TRBJ2-7; D may match TRBD1 or TRBD2 (5 bases each). The CDR3 has 13 amino acids. V was trimmed by 7 bases and J by 3 bases, leaving 13 bases between them. Germline CDR1 and CDR2: MNHNS and SASEGT. The CDR3 region has the DNA TGTGCCAGCACCCCGGGACGGAACTACGAGCAGTACTTC. The encoded protein is CASTPGRNYEQYF.

The chain is built from TRBV24-1 and TRBJ2-7; D ambiguous. V lost 8 bases, J lost 2 bases, and 12 bases lay in between. Germline V gene data show CDR1 as KGHDR and CDR2 as SFDVKD. The CDR3 is 13 amino acids. Here the CDR3 reads CATNESQTYEQYF. The CDR3 nucleotides are TGTGCCACCAATGAAAGCCAGACCTACGAGCAGTACTTC.

This clonotype turned up a few times. The V and J genes are TRBV6-2 or TRBV6-3 and TRBJ1-1; possible D gene TRBD1, 5 bases. With 6 bases removed from V and 6 bases from J, the gap between germline ends came to 11 bases. Germline lookup yields CDR1 MNHEY and CDR2 SVGEGT. This CDR3 has 12 amino acids. In DNA, the CDR3 is TGTGCCAGCAGCGAACAGGCCGCTGAAGCTTTCTTT. Protein: CASSEQAAEAFF.

Only a few counts were recorded for this clonotype. CDR3 residues: CSAKWDSGSYEQFF. CDR3 in DNA: TGCAGTGCTAAATGGGATAGCGGGAGCTATGAGCAGTTCTTC. The V gene is TRBV20-1, the J gene TRBJ2-1; the match to TRBD2 covers 9 bases. Germline trimming cut 4 bases from V and 8 bases from J; bases unmatched to any gene: 9. There are 14 residues in the CDR3. Germline lookup yields CDR1 DFQATT and CDR2 SNEGSKA (reference sequence).

This clonotype turned up a few times. The chain has TRBV3-1 and TRBJ2-1, with TRBD1 matching 9 bases. J gave up 10 bases and V 3 bases, and 13 bases lay outside the gene matches. The germline V gene encodes CDR1 LGHDT and CDR2 YNNKEL (reference sequence). The CDR3 totals 16 residues. CDR3 sequence: CASSHPGQGHRWEQFF. CDR3 sequence (DNA): TGTGCCAGCAGCCATCCGGGACAGGGCCATAGGTGGGAGCAGTTCTTC.

CDR3 nucleotide sequence: TGTGCCAGCATGAGTTCGCGGGCGGGGAACACCGGGGAGCTGTTTTTT. This sequence encodes CASMSSRAGNTGELFF. The chain recombines TRBV7-6 with TRBJ2-2, with D perhaps TRBD2 (5 bases). V was shortened by 7 bases and J by 1 base, with 16 bases between the two germline ends. CDR3 length: 16 amino acids. The V gene's germline CDR1 is SGHVS and CDR2 FNYEAQ.

The V call is TRBV5-6, the J call TRBJ1-4; no clear D. Trimming removed 1 base from V and 2 bases from J, with 12 bases in between. Germline assignment: CDR1 SGHDT and CDR2 YYEEEE. CDR3 size: 16 residues. CDR3 in amino acids: CASSLLDGGTNEKLFF. CDR3 in DNA: TGTGCCAGCAGCTTGCTCGATGGTGGCACTAATGAAAAACTGTTTTTT.

This clonotype was counted only a few times. V usage is TRBV7-9 and J usage is TRBJ1-2; D remains ambiguous. V was clipped by 5 bases and J by 8 bases, with 18 bases between them. CDR3 length: 14 amino acids. Germline V gene sequence: CDR1 SEHNR, CDR2 FQNEAQ (reference sequence). The CDR3 sequence is CASSRIGSPGGYTF. CDR3 in DNA: TGTGCCAGCAGCCGTATCGGATCACCGGGGGGCTACACCTTC.

V and J are TRBV7-2 and TRBJ2-1; D is unresolved. The CDR3 has 13 amino acids. CDR1 is SGHTA and CDR2 is FQGNSA in the germline V gene. Between the trimmed V and J ends, which lost 4 bases and 13 bases, there was a span of 17 bases. This CDR3 reads CASSSQQYWDQFF. The DNA for the CDR3 is TGTGCCAGCAGCTCTCAACAATACTGGGATCAGTTCTTC.

This clonotype was counted only a few times. The chain uses TRBV6-5 and TRBJ1-5; D not certain. The CDR3 length is 13 residues. The germline gives CDR1 MNHEY, CDR2 SVGAGI. Between the trimmed V and J ends, which lost 2 bases and 7 bases, there was a span of 9 bases. CDR3 sequence (DNA): TGTGCCAGCAGTTACATCATAGGCCAGCCCCAGCATTTT. It is translated as CASSYIIGQPQHF.

A few counts support this clonotype. The V call is TRBV10-2, the J call TRBJ1-2, with D perhaps TRBD1 (5 bases). V lost 3 bases, J lost 4 bases, and 15 bases lay in between. Germline CDR1 reads WSHSY; CDR2 reads SAAADI. The CDR3 length is 15 residues. The CDR3 DNA reads as TGCGCCAGCAGTGACAGGGCCCCTTACGTCTATGGCTACACCTTC. Translating it yields CASSDRAPYVYGYTF.

Ten or more counts support this clonotype. The genes are TRBV25-1 and TRBJ2-1; D ambiguous. Germline CDR1 MGHDK, CDR2 SYGVNS. The CDR3 is 11 amino acids. Deletions cut 8 bases from V and 0 bases from J, with 2 bases between. The DNA of the CDR3 is TGTGCCAGCGCCTCCTACAATGAGCAGTTCTTC. Amino acid sequence: CASASYNEQFF.

The chain employs TRBV12-3 or TRBV12-4 and TRBJ2-3; weak D call: TRBD2 (7 bases). The V end lost 10 bases, the J end lost 9 bases, and 20 bases lay between the germline ends. This CDR3 region has 13 residues. The CDR3 spells CAIRGDMTGTQYF. CDR3 DNA: TGTGCCATCCGGGGGGACATGACTGGGACGCAGTATTTT.